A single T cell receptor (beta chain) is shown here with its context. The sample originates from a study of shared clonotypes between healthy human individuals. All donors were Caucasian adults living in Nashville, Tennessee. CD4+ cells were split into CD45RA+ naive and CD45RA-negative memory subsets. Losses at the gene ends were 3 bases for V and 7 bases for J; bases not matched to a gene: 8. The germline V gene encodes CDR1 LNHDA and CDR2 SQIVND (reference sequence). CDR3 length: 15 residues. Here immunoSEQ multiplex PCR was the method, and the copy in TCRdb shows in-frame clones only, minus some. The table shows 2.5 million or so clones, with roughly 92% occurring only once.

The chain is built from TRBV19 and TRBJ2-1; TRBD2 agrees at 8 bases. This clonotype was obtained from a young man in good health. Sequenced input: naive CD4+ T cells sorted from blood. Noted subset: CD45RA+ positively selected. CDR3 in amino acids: CASSIPGTSYNEQFF. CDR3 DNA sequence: TGTGCCAGTAGTATCCCCGGGACTAGTTATAATGAGCAGTTCTTC.